Below, 8 T cell receptor beta chains from the same sample are listed, as sequenced in a study of blood T cell repertoires in COVID-19. Profiling relied on immunoSEQ multiplex PCR, and the TCRdb table lists in-frame clones only, not all of them. The sample has a few hundred thousand clones, more than 80% seen once. Sequencing used peripheral blood. The receptors derive from a young woman with active or convalescent COVID-19.

This chain joins TRBV7-9 and TRBJ1-2; D is uncertain. In germline, CDR1 is SEHNR, CDR2 FQNEAQ (reference sequence). This CDR3 has 16 residues. V was cut by 5 bases and J by 4 bases, with 20 bases left in between. CDR3 amino acids: CASSTTRSTSGYGYTF. The DNA of the CDR3 is TGTGCCAGCAGCACCACCCGATCCACTTCGGGCTATGGCTACACCTTC. The full variable domain, completed using reference TRBV7-9 and TRBJ1-2, is DTGVSQNPRHKITKRGQNVTFRCDPISEHNRLYWYRQTLGQGPEFLTYFQNEAQLEKSRLLSDRFSAERPKGSFSTLEIQRTEQGDSAMYLCASSTTRSTSGYGYTFGSGTRLTVV.

The V gene is TRBV19, the J gene TRBJ1-2, with D possibly TRBD1 on 6 matching bases. V was clipped by 4 bases and J by 8 bases, with 14 bases between them. The CDR3 covers 13 residues. The germline gives CDR1 LNHDA, CDR2 SQIVND (reference sequence). CDR3 amino acids: CASSNSGARGYTF. In DNA form, the CDR3 reads TGTGCCAGTAGTAATTCAGGGGCTAGGGGCTACACCTTC.

The chain recombines TRBV7-9 with TRBJ1-6, with a possible D match to TRBD1 (5 bases). CDR1 SEHNR and CDR2 FQNEAQ come from the germline V gene (reference sequence). There are 15 residues in the CDR3. V shed 4 bases and J shed 9 bases, with 16 bases lying between them. The CDR3 loop reads CASSYQTLRGSPLHF. CDR3 sequence (DNA): TGTGCCAGCAGCTACCAGACGCTTAGGGGTTCACCCCTCCACTTT.

The V call is TRBV7-9, the J call TRBJ1-1; TRBD1 matches at 9 bases. The CDR3 sequence is 14 residues long. In germline, CDR1 is SEHNR, CDR2 FQNEAQ (reference sequence). Germline trimming cut 4 bases from V and 4 bases from J; bases unmatched to any gene: 4. The CDR3 DNA reads TGTGCCAGCAGCTACAGGGGGCTCTCCACTGAAGCTTTCTTT. This sequence encodes CASSYRGLSTEAFF.

The rearrangement joins TRBV19 to TRBJ1-4, with TRBD1 matching over 8 bases. Germline CDR1 is LNHDA and CDR2 is SQIVND (reference sequence). V dropped 5 bases and J dropped 4; count of bases not matched to a gene: 6. The CDR3 extends over 15 amino acids. The CDR3 reads CASSPGGSGNEKLFF. The CDR3 DNA sequence: TGTGCCAGTAGTCCAGGGGGCTCTGGTAATGAAAAACTGTTTTTT.

The chain has TRBV18 and TRBJ1-2, with 7 nucleotides matching TRBD1. V was clipped by 6 bases and J by 4 bases; unmatched bases: 11. The CDR3 is 15 amino acids. Per germline, CDR1 KGHSH and CDR2 LQKENI. CDR3 coding DNA: TGTGCCAGCTCCCAGAAACAGGGGAGAGGCTATGGCTACACCTTC. As protein: CASSQKQGRGYGYTF. The variable domain in full, with the rest retrieved from reference TRBV18 and TRBJ1-2, is NAGVMQNPRHLVRRRGQEARLRCSPMKGHSHVYWYRQLPEEGLKFMVYLQKENIIDESGMPKERFSAEFPKEGPSILRIQQVVRGDSAAYFCASSQKQGRGYGYTFGSGTRLTVV.

This clone has a count of ten or more. V usage is TRBV24-1 and J usage is TRBJ2-3; 8 nucleotides match TRBD1. The CDR3 has 14 amino acids. The germline V gene encodes CDR1 KGHDR and CDR2 SFDVKD. The V and J ends lost 8 bases and 3 bases, in that order; junction bases with no gene match: 6. This CDR3 is CATKDREGTDTQYF. CDR3 bases: TGTGCCACCAAGGACAGGGAAGGAACAGATACGCAGTATTTT.

The rearrangement joins TRBV5-5 to TRBJ1-1; 10 bases agree with TRBD1. The CDR3 loop spans 14 amino acids. Germline CDR1 reads SGHKS; CDR2 reads YYEKEE (reference sequence). J was trimmed by 3 bases and V by 2 bases; bases with no gene match: 1. DNA for the CDR3: TGTGCCAGCAGCTTCGGACAGGGGGACACTGAAGCTTTCTTT. Amino acids: CASSFGQGDTEAFF.